This TCR beta chain was captured by sequencing in a study of control samples from healthy donors and cancer patients. V lost 4 bases, J lost 5 bases, and 6 bases stayed unmatched. CDR1 and CDR2 (germline): SGHDT, YYEEEE. There are 14 residues in the CDR3. The table came from immunoSEQ multiplex PCR; TCRdb's copy has only in-frame clones and leaves some out. This table has roughly 130,000 clones, just under 95% appearing once. A single count supports this clone. This receptor was identified in a young man in good health. The gene calls are TRBV5-6 and TRBJ2-5; 9 positions agree with TRBD1. Sequencing was performed on blood. The CDR3 coding sequence is TGTGCCAGCAGCAGGGGGACAGGGTTGGAGACCCAGTACTTC. It encodes CASSRGTGLETQYF.